Listed below are T cell receptor beta chains from one sample, sequenced in a study of radiotherapy plus CTLA-4 blockade in lung cancer. Sequencing was performed with immunoSEQ multiplex PCR; in TCRdb, only in-frame clones are kept and a portion is missing. The table has more than 90,000 clones, roughly 88% seen once. Sample: peripheral blood, taken from a patient treated with radiotherapy plus ipilimumab. Receptor source: a human donor with non-small cell lung cancer that progressed on radiotherapy plus ipilimumab. CDR3s include the opening cysteine and the closing phenylalanine or tryptophan. The order of the fields is CDR3 DNA, CDR3 protein, D gene, V gene, J gene. D genes are given only for firm matches.

TGCGCCAGCAGAACTAGCGGGAGATTAGATACGCAGTATTTT	CASRTSGRLDTQYF	TRBD2	TRBV5-1	TRBJ2-3
TGTGCCAGCAGTCCCAGACAGGGTTGGAATCAGCCCCAGCATTTT	CASSPRQGWNQPQHF	TRBD1	TRBV28	TRBJ1-5
TGCGCCAGCAGCCAGGACAGGGGCAACACCGGGGAGCTGTTTTTT	CASSQDRGNTGELFF	TRBD1	TRBV5-1	TRBJ2-2
TGTGCCAGCAGCTTAGGCCAGCGGAGACCCCCCCGGGGAACCGGGGAGCTGTTTTTT	CASSLGQRRPPRGTGELFF	-	TRBV5-4	TRBJ2-2
TGTGCCAGCAGCGGCCGGGACGGAGACACTGAAGCTTTCTTT	CASSGRDGDTEAFF	-	TRBV9	TRBJ1-1
TGCGCCAGCAGCTTTTCTCCGGGACAGGGGCATGGCTACACCTTC	CASSFSPGQGHGYTF	TRBD1	TRBV5-1	TRBJ1-2
TGTGCCAGCAGTGTGGGACGGGGACCCTCCTACGAGCAGTACTTC	CASSVGRGPSYEQYF	-	TRBV6-1	TRBJ2-7
TGTGCCAGCCTCCCACAAGAGACCCAGTACTTC	CASLPQETQYF	-	TRBV2	TRBJ2-5
TGTGCCAGCAGTTACACATATACCTACGAGCAGTACTTC	CASSYTYTYEQYF	-	TRBV7-2	TRBJ2-7
TGTGCCAGCAGCCGAGGACAGGGGGTGAACAATCAGCCCCAGCATTTT	CASSRGQGVNNQPQHF	TRBD1	TRBV2	TRBJ1-5
TGTGCCAGCAGCTCGGACGGGCAGCCCCAGCATTTT	CASSSDGQPQHF	-	TRBV7-9	TRBJ1-5
TGTGCCAGTACGACAGGGGGAGGCAATCAGCCCCAGCATTTT	CASTTGGGNQPQHF	TRBD1	TRBV2	TRBJ1-5
TGTGCCAGCAGTTTTGGACAGGGGTTTGGCTACACCTTC	CASSFGQGFGYTF	TRBD1	TRBV28	TRBJ1-2
TGTGCCAGCACGACAGGGATCGAAGGCTACACCTTC	CASTTGIEGYTF	TRBD1	TRBV6-5	TRBJ1-2
TGTGCCAGCAGCCCGGGGACTAGCGGGAGGTCGGATACGCAGTATTTT	CASSPGTSGRSDTQYF	TRBD2	TRBV11-3	TRBJ2-3
TGTGCCAGCAGCTTGTGGCCGGAAGAAACCCAGTACTTC	CASSLWPEETQYF	-	TRBV13	TRBJ2-5
TGTGCCAGCACCCGCGAACTTAGCGCCCGCACAGATACGCAGTATTTT	CASTRELSARTDTQYF	-	TRBV6-6	TRBJ2-3